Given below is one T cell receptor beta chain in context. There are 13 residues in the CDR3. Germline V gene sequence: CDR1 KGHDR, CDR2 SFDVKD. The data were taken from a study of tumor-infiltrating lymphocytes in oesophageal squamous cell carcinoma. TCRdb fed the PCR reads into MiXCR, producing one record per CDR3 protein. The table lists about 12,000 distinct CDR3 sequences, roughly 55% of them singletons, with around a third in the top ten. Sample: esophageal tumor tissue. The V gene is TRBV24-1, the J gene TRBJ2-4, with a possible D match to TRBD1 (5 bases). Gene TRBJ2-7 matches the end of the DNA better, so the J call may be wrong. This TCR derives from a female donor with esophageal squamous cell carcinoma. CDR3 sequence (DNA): TGTGCCACCAGTGATACGCAGGGCTACGAGCAGTACTTC. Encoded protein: CATSDTQGYEQYF.